Here is one T cell receptor beta chain with its context. The antigen is not known. Different DNA sequences within this sample yield the same CDR3. Clones were sequenced by immunoSEQ multiplex PCR, and TCRdb holds only the in-frame ones, with some missing. Altogether a few million clones are present, 85% to 95% being singletons, with the ten largest covering about 0.13%. Subsets obtained from CD4+ cells comprised CD45RA+ naive and CD45RA-negative memory cells. The data were taken from a study of shared clonotypes between healthy human individuals. CDR1 and CDR2 from the germline V gene are LNHDA and SQIVND (reference sequence). The V and J ends lost 4 bases and 0 bases respectively, with 7 bases between them. The CDR3 loop spans 13 amino acids. Findings and caveats of the study: Among donors, the sharing of clonotypes was expected to be influenced by sequencing depth.

This chain links TRBV19 with TRBJ2-7, with D tentatively TRBD2 (5 bases). The specimen was naive CD4+ T cells sorted from blood. The sample's subset: CD45RA+ positively selected. The receptor comes from a man in his late teens or twenties in good health. As DNA, the CDR3 is TGTGCCAGTAGTAGGACTGTCTCCTACGAGCAGTACTTC. Translating gives CASSRTVSYEQYF.